The 10 T cell receptor beta chains given below trace back to one sample, sequenced in a study of T cell responses to AZD1222 COVID-19 vaccine. The repertoire was sequenced with immunoSEQ multiplex PCR; TCRdb's copy has only in-frame clones and lacks some. This table has roughly 150,000 clones, approximately 94% appearing once. Sequenced material: peripheral blood, taken 28 days after the second AZD1222 dose. The receptor source for this set is an adult who received the AZD1222 COVID-19 vaccine.

This chain connects TRBV10-3 to TRBJ1-1, with D possibly matching TRBD1 (6 bases). V dropped 10 bases and J dropped 4 bases, with 19 bases sitting between them. The germline CDR1 and CDR2 sequences are ENHRY and SYGVKD. There are 14 residues in the CDR3. In DNA form, the CDR3 reads TGTGCCACCACGGGTACGGGGGCCTCCACTGAAGCTTTCTTT. Amino acids: CATTGTGASTEAFF.

The J gene is TRBJ2-1, the V gene TRBV2, with a tentative D call TRBD2 (6 bases). The CDR3 covers 13 residues. V was shortened by 4 bases and J by 12 bases, with 16 bases between the two germline ends. CDR1 SNHLY and CDR2 FYNNEI come from the germline V gene. CDR3 loop: CASSALLADGQFF. CDR3 sequence (DNA): TGTGCCAGCAGTGCCCTACTAGCCGATGGGCAGTTCTTC.

This clone has just one count. This chain uses TRBV18 with TRBJ1-2, with D maybe TRBD1 (5 bases). The CDR3 runs to 17 residues. Germline V gene data show CDR1 as KGHSH and CDR2 as LQKENI. Trimming pared 4 bases from V and 4 bases from J, leaving 22 bases between. CDR3 amino acids: CASSLGTGRIRGYGYTF. The CDR3 DNA is TGTGCCAGCTCACTGGGGACCGGGAGGATTCGGGGCTATGGCTACACCTTC.

This rearrangement joins TRBV10-3 to TRBJ2-3; D assignment may be TRBD1 or TRBD2 (6 bases each). The CDR3 covers 15 residues. V was cut by 2 bases and J by 5 bases, with 14 bases left in between. In germline, CDR1 is ENHRY, CDR2 SYGVKD. The DNA for the CDR3 is TGTGCCATCAGTGAGGGGGGCAGGGGAGGAGATACGCAGTATTTT. Its translation is CAISEGGRGGDTQYF.

The chain has TRBV7-8 and TRBJ1-5, with D tentatively TRBD1 (6 bases). The V end lost 5 bases, the J end lost 0 bases, and 11 bases lay between the germline ends. Germline CDR1 and CDR2: SGHVS and FQNEAQ. CDR3 size: 15 residues. The CDR3 protein is CASSRGTFSNQPQHF. CDR3 bases: TGTGCCAGCAGCCGAGGGACATTTAGCAATCAGCCCCAGCATTTT.

This clone has just one count. Relative to the germline gene, one junction end is altered; a read error may explain this. This sample also contains other DNA sequences that code for the same CDR3. The rearrangement uses TRBV4-1 and TRBJ2-7, with TRBD1 matching over 10 bases. The CDR3 consists of 15 residues. Germline CDR1 MGHRA, CDR2 YSYEKL. CDR3 bases: TGTGCCAGCAGCCACCCGGGACAGGGGTTCTACGAGCAGTACTTC. Its translation is CASSHPGQGFYEQYF.

This chain links TRBV5-1 with TRBJ1-1, with 9 bases identical to TRBD1. CDR3 size: 14 residues. J gave up 4 bases and V 4 bases, and 5 bases lay outside the gene matches. Looked up from germline, CDR1 is SGHRS and CDR2 is YFSETQ. CDR3 in amino acids: CASSLQTGGTEAFF. The CDR3 nucleotides are TGCGCCAGCAGCCTGCAGACAGGGGGCACTGAAGCTTTCTTT.

The chain combines TRBV2 with TRBJ1-4; TRBD1 is a possible D gene (5 bases). Germline V gene lookup returns CDR1 SNHLY and CDR2 FYNNEI. Trimming stripped 3 bases from V and 8 bases from J, with 10 bases between. This CDR3 has 13 residues. CDR3 protein: CASSDRVWEKLFF. As DNA, the CDR3 is TGTGCCAGCAGTGACAGGGTCTGGGAAAAACTGTTTTTT.

The rearrangement joins TRBV7-9 to TRBJ2-7; D remains ambiguous. V lost 0 bases and J lost 5, with 5 bases in between. The V gene's germline CDR1 is SEHNR and CDR2 FQNEAQ (reference sequence). The CDR3 covers 12 residues. CDR3 sequence (DNA): TGTGCCAGCAGCTTAGCCGAAAACGAGCAGTACTTC. Translating gives CASSLAENEQYF.

The V and J genes are TRBV6-2 or TRBV6-3 and TRBJ2-1; D remains ambiguous. Trimming left V 2 bases short and J 1 base short, with 6 bases between. The CDR3 covers 14 residues. Germline CDR1 reads MNHEY; CDR2 reads SVGEGT. The CDR3 reads CASSYGVSYNEQFF. The CDR3 coding sequence is TGTGCCAGCAGTTACGGCGTTTCCTACAATGAGCAGTTCTTC.